Below, one T cell receptor beta chain is given with its context. Its specificity is unknown. Time point defined: baseline, week 1 (first vaccination visit). Treatment here: pre-vaccination baseline after standard-of-care therapy. This sample was taken from a study of a mutant IDH1 vaccine in newly diagnosed glioma. The wider study: Treated patients, averaging roughly 40 years, were 62.5% male and about 38% female. Before enrollment, patients got radiotherapy alone, temozolomide alone, or mostly the combination.

Measured with immunoSEQ multiplex PCR; TCRdb has only the in-frame clones, and not every one. This table has roughly 71,000 clones, just over 85% appearing once. Trimming removed 2 bases from V and 7 bases from J, with 15 bases in between. CDR1 and CDR2 (germline): SGHAT, FQNNGV. CDR3 length: 15 amino acids. Study findings and constraints: The occurrence of vaccine-induced immune responses was seen in 90% to 95% of patients. Whatever changes occurred in top peripheral T cell clonotypes seemed unrelated to pseudoprogression.

This receptor was identified in a young man with glioma. This chain uses TRBV11-2 with TRBJ2-4, with a possible D match to TRBD1 (6 bases). The source material was PBMCs, sampled from a glioma patient treated with radiotherapy, temozolomide or both. CDR3 region: CASSLTAGDYNIQYF. CDR3 bases: TGTGCCAGCAGCTTAACGGCAGGGGATTATAACATTCAGTACTTC.